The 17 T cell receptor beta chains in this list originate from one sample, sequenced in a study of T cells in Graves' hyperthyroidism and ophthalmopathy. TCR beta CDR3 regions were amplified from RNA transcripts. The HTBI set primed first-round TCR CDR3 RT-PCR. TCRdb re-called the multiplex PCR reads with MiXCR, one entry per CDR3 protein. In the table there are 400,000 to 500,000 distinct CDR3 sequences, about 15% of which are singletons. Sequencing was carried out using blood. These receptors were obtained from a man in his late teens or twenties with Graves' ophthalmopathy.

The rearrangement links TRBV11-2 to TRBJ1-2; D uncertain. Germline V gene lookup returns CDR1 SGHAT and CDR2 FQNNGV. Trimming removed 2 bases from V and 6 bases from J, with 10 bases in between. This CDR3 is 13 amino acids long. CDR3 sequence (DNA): TGTGCCAGCAGCTTACGTTCCCTCAATGGCTACACCTTC. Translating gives CASSLRSLNGYTF.

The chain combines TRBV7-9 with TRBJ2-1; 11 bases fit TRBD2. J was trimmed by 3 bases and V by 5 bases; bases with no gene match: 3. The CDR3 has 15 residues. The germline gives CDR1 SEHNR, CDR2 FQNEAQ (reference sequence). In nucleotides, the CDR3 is TGTGCCAGCAGCGATGGACTAGCGGGCTACAATGAGCAGTTCTTC. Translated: CASSDGLAGYNEQFF.

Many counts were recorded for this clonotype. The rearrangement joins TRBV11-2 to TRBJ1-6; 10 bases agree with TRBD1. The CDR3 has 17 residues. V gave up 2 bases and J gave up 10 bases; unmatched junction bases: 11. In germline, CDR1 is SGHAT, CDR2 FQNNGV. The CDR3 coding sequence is TGTGCCAGCAGCTTATTCGGACAGGGGGGACCAGTCTCACCCCTCCACTTT. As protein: CASSLFGQGGPVSPLHF.

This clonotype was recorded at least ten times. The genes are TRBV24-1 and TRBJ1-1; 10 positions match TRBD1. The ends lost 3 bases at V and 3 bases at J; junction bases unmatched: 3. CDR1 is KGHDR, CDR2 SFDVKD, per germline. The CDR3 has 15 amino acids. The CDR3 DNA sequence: TGTGCCACCAGTGATCGGACAGGGGGGGACACTGAAGCTTTCTTT. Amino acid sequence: CATSDRTGGDTEAFF.

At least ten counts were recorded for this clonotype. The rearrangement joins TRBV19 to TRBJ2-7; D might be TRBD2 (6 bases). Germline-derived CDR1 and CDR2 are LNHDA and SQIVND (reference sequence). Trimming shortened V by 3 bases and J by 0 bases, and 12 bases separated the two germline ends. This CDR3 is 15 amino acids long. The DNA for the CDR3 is TGTGCCAGTAGTATGGGGAGGTCCACCTCCTACGAGCAGTACTTC. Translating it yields CASSMGRSTSYEQYF.

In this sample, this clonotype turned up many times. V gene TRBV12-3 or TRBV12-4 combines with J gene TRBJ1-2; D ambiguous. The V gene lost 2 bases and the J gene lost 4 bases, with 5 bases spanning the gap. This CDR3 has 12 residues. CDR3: CASSLLAYGYTF. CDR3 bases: TGTGCCAGCAGTTTACTCGCCTATGGCTACACCTTC.

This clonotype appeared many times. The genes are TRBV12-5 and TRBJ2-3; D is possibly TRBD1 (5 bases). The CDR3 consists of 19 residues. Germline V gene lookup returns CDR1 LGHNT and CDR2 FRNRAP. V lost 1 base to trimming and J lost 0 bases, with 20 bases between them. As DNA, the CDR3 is TGTGCTAGTGGTTTGGGACCCTTCGACAGTGGTACTAGCACAGATACGCAGTATTTT. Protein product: CASGLGPFDSGTSTDTQYF.

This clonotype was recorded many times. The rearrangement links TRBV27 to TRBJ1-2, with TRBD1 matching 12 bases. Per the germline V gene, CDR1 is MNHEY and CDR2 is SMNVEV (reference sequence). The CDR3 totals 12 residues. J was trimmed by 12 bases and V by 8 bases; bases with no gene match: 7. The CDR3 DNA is TGTGCCAGCGGGACAGGGGGCCCACCGAACACCTTC. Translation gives CASGTGGPPNTF.

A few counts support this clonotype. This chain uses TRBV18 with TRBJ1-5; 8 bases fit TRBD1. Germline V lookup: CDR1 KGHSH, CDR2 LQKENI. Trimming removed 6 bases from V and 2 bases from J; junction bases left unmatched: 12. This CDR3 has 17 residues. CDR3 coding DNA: TGTGCCAGCTCCCCAAACGCCCCGGGACAGGGCAATCAGCCCCAGCATTTT. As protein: CASSPNAPGQGNQPQHF.

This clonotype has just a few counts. This CDR3 reads CSVEGQGNTEAFF. In DNA form, the CDR3 reads TGCAGCGTTGAGGGACAGGGTAACACTGAAGCTTTCTTT. The chain is built from TRBV29-1 and TRBJ1-1, with 9 bases matching TRBD1. V was pared by 3 bases and J by 2 bases, with 1 base of the junction left unmatched. The V gene's germline CDR1 is SQVTM and CDR2 ANQGSEA. CDR3 length: 13 amino acids.

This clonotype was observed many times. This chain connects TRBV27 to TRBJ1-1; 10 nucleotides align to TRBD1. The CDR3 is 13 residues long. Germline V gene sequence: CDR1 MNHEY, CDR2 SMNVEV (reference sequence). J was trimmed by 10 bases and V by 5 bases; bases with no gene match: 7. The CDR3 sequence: CASSHRQGAVAFF. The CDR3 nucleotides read TGTGCCAGCAGTCATAGACAGGGGGCTGTAGCTTTCTTT.

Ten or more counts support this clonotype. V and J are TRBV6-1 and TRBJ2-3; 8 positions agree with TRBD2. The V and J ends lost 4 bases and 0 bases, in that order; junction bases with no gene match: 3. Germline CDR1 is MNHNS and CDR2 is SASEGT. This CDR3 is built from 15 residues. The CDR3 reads CASSARGGSTDTQYF. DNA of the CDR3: TGTGCCAGCAGTGCCCGCGGGGGGAGCACAGATACGCAGTATTTT.

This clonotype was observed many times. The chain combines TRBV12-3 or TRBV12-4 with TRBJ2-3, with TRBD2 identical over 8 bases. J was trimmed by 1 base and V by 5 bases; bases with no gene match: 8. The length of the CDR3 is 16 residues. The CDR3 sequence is CASSRGLAFGTDTQYF. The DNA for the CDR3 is TGTGCCAGCAGTCGCGGACTAGCCTTCGGCACAGATACGCAGTATTTT.

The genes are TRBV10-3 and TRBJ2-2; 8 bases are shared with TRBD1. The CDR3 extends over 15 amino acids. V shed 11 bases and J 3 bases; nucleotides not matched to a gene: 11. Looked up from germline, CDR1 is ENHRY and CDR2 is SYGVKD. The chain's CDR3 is CAAKQGAGDTGELFF. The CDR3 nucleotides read TGTGCCGCAAAGCAGGGGGCAGGGGACACCGGGGAGCTGTTTTTT.

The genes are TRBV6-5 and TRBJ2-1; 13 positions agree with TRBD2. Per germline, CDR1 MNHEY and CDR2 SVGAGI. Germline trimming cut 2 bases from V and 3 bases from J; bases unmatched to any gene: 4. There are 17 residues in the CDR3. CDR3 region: CASSYMTSGRFYNEQFF. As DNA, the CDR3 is TGTGCCAGCAGTTACATGACTAGCGGGAGGTTCTACAATGAGCAGTTCTTC.

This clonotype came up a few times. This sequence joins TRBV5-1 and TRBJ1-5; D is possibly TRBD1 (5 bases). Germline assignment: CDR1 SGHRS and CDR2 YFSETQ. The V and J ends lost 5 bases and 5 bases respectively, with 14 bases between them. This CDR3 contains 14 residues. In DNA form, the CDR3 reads TGCGCCAGCAGACCTGACAGTGCCTATCAGCCCCAGCATTTT. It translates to CASRPDSAYQPQHF.

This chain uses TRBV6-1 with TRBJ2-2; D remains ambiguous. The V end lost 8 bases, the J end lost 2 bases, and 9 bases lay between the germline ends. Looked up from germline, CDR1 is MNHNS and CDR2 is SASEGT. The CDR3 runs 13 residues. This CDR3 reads CASLVTNTGELFF. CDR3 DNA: TGTGCCAGCCTGGTCACAAACACCGGGGAGCTGTTTTTT.